This T cell receptor (beta chain) derives from a study of graft-versus-host responses after intestinal transplantation. Study background: Uniformly, recipients were administered anti-thymocyte globulin induction with subsequent tacrolimus and steroids for approximately three years. Study outcomes and limitations: In recipient marrow, GvH clones were found, and some appeared first in ileum or blood. Those patients showing graft-donor T cell macrochimerism displayed high graft-versus-host to host-versus-graft clonal ratios in allografts.

After removal of 0 bases from V and 5 bases from J, the junction contained 7 bases not matched to a gene. In germline, CDR1 is SGHTS, CDR2 YDEGEE. The CDR3 extends over 15 amino acids. The table came from immunoSEQ multiplex PCR; TCRdb's copy has only in-frame clones and leaves some out. The data show about 120,000 clones, 90% to 95% seen once. This clone was detected only a few times. Its cognate antigen is unknown. The chain couples TRBV5-8 to TRBJ1-1, with 7 bases fitting TRBD1. The source material was unstimulated CD4+ T cells sorted from spleen or lymph node cells, sampled before intestinal transplant. This clonotype originated in a human donor who received an intestinal transplant. CDR3: CASSLAYRGNTEAFF. In nucleotides, the CDR3 is TGTGCCAGCAGCTTGGCCTACAGGGGTAATACTGAAGCTTTCTTT.